Below, 20 T cell receptor beta chains from the same sample are listed, as sequenced in a study of metastatic and nonmetastatic thyroid tumors. Thyroid surgery took place with no prior treatment in any patient. TCRdb re-called clones from the PCR reads using MiXCR. Altogether about 17,000 clones are present, under 30% being singletons, with the ten largest covering less than 9%. Sequencing was done on a sample of adjacent normal tissue. These TCRs come from a female donor with papillary thyroid cancer or a benign thyroid nodule (not recorded which). Some clones in this sample may be carry-over from other donors' samples.

Worth noting for this clone: At one end the junction does not follow the germline gene, possibly because of a read error. The chain employs TRBV29-1 and TRBJ2-2, with 11 nucleotides matching TRBD2. In germline, CDR1 is SQVTM, CDR2 ANQGSEA. This CDR3 is 16 amino acids long. CDR3 DNA sequence: TGCAGCGTTGGAACTAGCGGGAGTGAGAACACCTGGGAGCTGTTTTTT. Its protein product is CSVGTSGSENTWELFF.

By frequency in the sample, this clone is medium-sized. V and J are TRBV28 and TRBJ2-2, with no clear D. V lost 7 bases and J lost 0, with 6 bases in between. Germline V CDR1 and CDR2: MDHEN, SYDVKM. This CDR3 comprises 13 residues. CDR3 region: CASIQSNTGELFF. The DNA for the CDR3 is TGTGCCAGCATCCAGTCGAACACCGGGGAGCTGTTTTTT.

At least ten counts were recorded for this clone. V is TRBV30 and J is TRBJ1-4, with D hard to call. This CDR3 contains 10 residues. Germline V CDR1 and CDR2: GTSNPN, SVGIG (reference sequence). V dropped 2 bases and J dropped 7 bases, with 2 bases sitting between them. The CDR3 DNA follows: TGTGCCTGGAGTCCTGAAAAACTGTTTTTT. Its translation: CAWSPEKLFF.

Ten or more counts support this clone. This chain joins TRBV7-9 and TRBJ2-1; 9 bases align to TRBD2. V was pared by 4 bases and J by 8 bases, with 12 bases of the junction left unmatched. Germline V gives CDR1 SEHNR, CDR2 FQNEAQ (reference sequence). CDR3 length: 16 amino acids. The CDR3 coding sequence is TGTGCCAGCAGCTCGACCTTAGCGGGAGATGAGGATGAGCAGTTCTTC. This sequence encodes CASSSTLAGDEDEQFF.

This chain links TRBV5-1 with TRBJ2-7; a weak D match, TRBD1 (6 bases). Between the trimmed V and J ends, which lost 5 bases and 13 bases, there was a span of 28 bases. This CDR3 is 15 amino acids long. Germline CDR1 is SGHRS and CDR2 is YFSETQ. The CDR3 loop reads CASSPDRIISYDHYF. The CDR3 coding sequence is TGCGCCAGCAGTCCGGACAGAATCATCTCCTACGATCATTACTTC.

By proportion, this clone is medium-sized. The chain couples TRBV2 to TRBJ1-6; 8 nucleotides align to TRBD1. The CDR3 is 15 amino acids. Germline CDR1 and CDR2: SNHLY and FYNNEI. The V gene end was trimmed by 6 bases and the J gene end by 3 bases; junction bases not matched to a gene: 4. CDR3 bases: TGTGCCAGCAGGAATACAGGGGGCTATAATTCACCCCTCCACTTT. This encodes CASRNTGGYNSPLHF.

V and J are TRBV11-2 and TRBJ2-7; 9 bases agree with TRBD2. Germline V gives CDR1 SGHAT, CDR2 FQNNGV. J gave up 0 bases and V 4 bases, and 7 bases lay outside the gene matches. The CDR3 sequence is 16 residues long. The CDR3 region is CASSSSSGINSYEQYF. Here the CDR3 DNA reads TGTGCCAGCAGCTCTTCTAGCGGGATAAACTCCTACGAGCAGTACTTC.

This clone has a count of ten or more. This chain connects TRBV12-3 or TRBV12-4 to TRBJ2-4; possibly TRBD1 for D (6 bases). This CDR3 contains 17 residues. V lost 2 bases to trimming and J lost 2 bases, with 16 bases between them. The CDR3 coding sequence is TGTGCCAGCAGTTTAAGGTACCAACAGGGTCCCAAAAACATTCAGTACTTC. Its protein product is CASSLRYQQGPKNIQYF.

In its sample, this clone was seen a few times. V is TRBV11-2 and J is TRBJ2-7; D gene ambiguous. V lost 6 bases, J lost 5 bases, and 8 bases lay in between. The CDR3 has 11 amino acids. CDR1 is SGHAT and CDR2 is FQNNGV in the germline V gene. The CDR3 sequence is CASRIFDEQYF. CDR3 nucleotide sequence: TGTGCCAGCAGGATTTTCGACGAGCAGTACTTC. The variable domain in full, with the rest retrieved from reference TRBV11-2 and TRBJ2-7, is EAGVAQSPRYKIIEKRQSVAFWCNPISGHATLYWYQQILGQGPKLLIQFQNNGVVDDSQLPKDRFSAERLKGVDSTLKIQPAKLEDSAVYLCASRIFDEQYFGPGTRLTVT.

This clone was observed at least ten times. It may be a read error: a sequence one base away is much more abundant. The chain has TRBV5-1 and TRBJ2-7; 8 bases agree with TRBD2. The CDR3 totals 13 residues. The germline V gene has CDR1 SGHRS and CDR2 YFSETQ. V lost 7 bases and J lost 3; bases outside the gene matches: 6. The CDR3 protein is CASGSGGVYEQYF. In DNA form, the CDR3 reads TGCGCCAGCGGGTCCGGGGGGGTCTACGAGCAGTACTTC.

This clone was detected ten times or more. The chain is built from TRBV20-1 and TRBJ1-5, with D maybe TRBD1 (5 bases). Germline CDR1 reads DFQATT; CDR2 reads SNEGSKA (reference sequence). The CDR3 covers 14 residues. V shed 5 bases and J shed 3 bases, with 14 bases lying between them. The CDR3 DNA is TGCAGTGCTGCGAGTGGGACTGACAATCAGCCCCAGCATTTT. This codes for CSAASGTDNQPQHF.

This clone occurred many times. The sample contains more than one DNA sequence encoding this CDR3. The genes are TRBV19 and TRBJ2-7, with D perhaps matching TRBD1 (6 bases). V was shortened by 3 bases and J by 6 bases, with 15 bases between the two germline ends. CDR3 length: 14 amino acids. CDR1 and CDR2 (germline): LNHDA, SQIVND (reference sequence). As DNA, the CDR3 is TGTGCCAGTAGTATGGGGGCAGGGTTAGGCGAGCAGTACTTC. Translated, it gives CASSMGAGLGEQYF. The full variable domain, its missing parts supplied by reference TRBV19 and TRBJ2-7, is DGGITQSPKYLFRKEGQNVTLSCEQNLNHDAMYWYRQDPGQGLRLIYYSQIVNDFQKGDIAEGYSVSREKKESFPLTVTSAQKNPTAFYLCASSMGAGLGEQYFGPGTRLTVT.

Ten or more counts support this clone. This chain joins TRBV3-1 and TRBJ2-5, with 7 bases lining up with TRBD2. V lost 5 bases and J lost 7; bases outside the gene matches: 10. Germline-derived CDR1 and CDR2 are LGHDT and YNNKEL (reference sequence). This CDR3 comprises 14 residues. The CDR3 DNA is TGTGCCAGCAGCGAAGTTCTAGCGGACGGGACCCAGTACTTC. It encodes CASSEVLADGTQYF.

The table lists this clone with many counts. This chain joins TRBV7-9 and TRBJ2-3; TRBD2 matches at 9 bases. V shed 5 bases and J 2 bases; nucleotides not matched to a gene: 5. Looked up from germline, CDR1 is SEHNR and CDR2 is FQNEAQ (reference sequence). This CDR3 region has 15 residues. The DNA for the CDR3 is TGTGCCAGCAGCAGATCTAGCGGGATCACAGATACGCAGTATTTT. Amino acid sequence: CASSRSSGITDTQYF.

Ten or more counts support this clone. The chain recombines TRBV5-1 with TRBJ1-6; D remains ambiguous. V lost 4 bases, J lost 1 base, and 9 bases lay in between. This CDR3 is 15 amino acids long. The V gene's germline CDR1 is SGHRS and CDR2 YFSETQ. CDR3: CASSRERSYNSPLHF. CDR3 nucleotide sequence: TGCGCCAGCAGCCGTGAGAGATCCTATAATTCACCCCTCCACTTT.

This clone has a handful of counts. The chain couples TRBV20-1 to TRBJ1-6; D is undetermined. Germline CDR1 reads DFQATT; CDR2 reads SNEGSKA (reference sequence). CDR3 length: 15 residues. V was shortened by 6 bases and J by 11 bases, with 23 bases between the two germline ends. This chain's CDR3 is CSAPRPPPLNPPLHF. The DNA for the CDR3 is TGCAGTGCCCCTCGACCGCCACCCTTGAATCCACCCCTCCACTTT.

This clone was counted at least ten times. V is TRBV5-1 and J is TRBJ1-4; 7 bases are a match to TRBD1. The germline V gene has CDR1 SGHRS and CDR2 YFSETQ. This CDR3 is built from 16 residues. V lost 1 base and J lost 5; bases outside the gene matches: 8. CDR3 loop: CASSLYTGTVNEKLFF. CDR3 DNA sequence: TGCGCCAGCAGCTTGTATACCGGGACAGTCAATGAAAAACTGTTTTTT.

Remarks on this clone: Mismatch with germline at one junction end may stem from a read error. V usage is TRBV12-3 or TRBV12-4 and J usage is TRBJ2-2; 9 bases map to TRBD2. The CDR3 loop spans 16 amino acids. CDR3 sequence (DNA): TGTGCCAGCATCCGAAGTACTAGCGGGCGAGTCGCGGAGCTGATTTTT. Amino acid sequence: CASIRSTSGRVAELIF.

This sequence joins TRBV24-1 and TRBJ2-7; D gene ambiguous. Germline V CDR1 and CDR2: KGHDR, SFDVKD. This CDR3 is 13 amino acids long. Trimming left V 2 bases short and J 6 bases short, with 10 bases between. CDR3 in DNA: TGTGCCACCAGTGATTCACCCTCGGGCGAGCAGTACTTC. This codes for CATSDSPSGEQYF.

A word on this clone: Compared with germline, one end of the junction differs, possibly owing to a read error. J is TRBJ1-5 and V is TRBV28; D not certain. CDR1 and CDR2 from the germline V gene are MDHEN and SYDVKM. The CDR3 sequence is 15 residues long. In nucleotides, the CDR3 is TGTGCCAGCAGTTGGTCTGGGATGGGCAATCAGCCCCATCATTTT. This gives the protein CASSWSGMGNQPHHF.